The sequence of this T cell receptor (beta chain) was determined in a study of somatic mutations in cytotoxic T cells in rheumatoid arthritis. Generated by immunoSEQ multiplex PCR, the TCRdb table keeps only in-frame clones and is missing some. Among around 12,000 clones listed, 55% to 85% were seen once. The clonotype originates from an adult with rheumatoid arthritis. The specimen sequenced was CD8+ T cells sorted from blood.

CDR3 nucleotides: TGCAGCGTTCAAGGGGGGACCTACAATGAGCAGTTCTTC. Its translation: CSVQGGTYNEQFF. The chain carries TRBV29-1 and TRBJ2-1; D is tentatively TRBD1 or TRBD2 (6 bases each). Trimming shortened V by 5 bases and J by 2 bases, and 10 bases separated the two germline ends. This CDR3 is built from 13 residues. Germline CDR1 and CDR2: SQVTM and ANQGSEA.